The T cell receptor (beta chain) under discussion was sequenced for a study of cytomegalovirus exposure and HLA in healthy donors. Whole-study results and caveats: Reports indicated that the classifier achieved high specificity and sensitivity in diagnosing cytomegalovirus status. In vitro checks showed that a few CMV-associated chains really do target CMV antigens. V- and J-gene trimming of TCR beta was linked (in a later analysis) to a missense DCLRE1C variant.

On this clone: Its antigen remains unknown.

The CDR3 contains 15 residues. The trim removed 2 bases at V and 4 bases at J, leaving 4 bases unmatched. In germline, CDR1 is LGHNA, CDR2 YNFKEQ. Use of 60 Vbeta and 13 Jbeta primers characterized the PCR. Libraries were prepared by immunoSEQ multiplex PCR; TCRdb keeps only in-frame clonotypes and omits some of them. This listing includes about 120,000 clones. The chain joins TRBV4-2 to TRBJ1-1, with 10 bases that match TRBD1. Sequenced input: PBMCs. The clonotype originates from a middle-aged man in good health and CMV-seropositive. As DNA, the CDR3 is TGTGCCAGCAGCCAACCAAGGACAGGGGGCACTGAAGCTTTCTTT. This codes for CASSQPRTGGTEAFF.